Sequencing of this T cell receptor beta chain was carried out in a study of early T cells in non-severe SARS-CoV-2 infection. V lost 6 bases and J 4 bases, leaving 18 bases between the germline ends. CDR1 is MNHEY, CDR2 SVGAGI, per germline. The CDR3 is 15 amino acids. Individual cDNA molecules were tagged with unique molecular identifiers. TCRdb reanalysed the 5' RACE reads using MiXCR and keeps one entry per CDR3 protein. This sample has over 95,000 distinct CDR3 sequences; around a sixth occur once, and the top ten carry over 0.95%. The chain links TRBV6-5 to TRBJ1-2, with TRBD1 as a possible D gene (6 bases). Specimen: whole blood. This TCR was sampled from an adult who was a healthcare worker with PCR-confirmed SARS-CoV-2 infection or an uninfected control (not recorded which). CDR3 loop: CASRVYPTGSYGYTF. The CDR3 nucleotides are TGTGCCAGCAGAGTCTATCCGACAGGCTCCTATGGCTACACCTTC.